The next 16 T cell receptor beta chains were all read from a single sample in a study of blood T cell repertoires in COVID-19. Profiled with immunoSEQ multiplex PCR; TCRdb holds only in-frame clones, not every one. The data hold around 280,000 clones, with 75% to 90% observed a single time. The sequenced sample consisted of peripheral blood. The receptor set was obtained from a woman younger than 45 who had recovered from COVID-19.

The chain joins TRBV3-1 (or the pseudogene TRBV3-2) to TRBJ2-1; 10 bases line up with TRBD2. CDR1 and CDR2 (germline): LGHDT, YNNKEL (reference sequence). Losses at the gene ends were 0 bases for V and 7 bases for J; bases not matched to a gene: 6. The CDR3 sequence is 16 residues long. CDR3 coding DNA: TGTGCCAGCAGCCAAGAAGCGGGAGGGCCCTCGAATGAGCAGTTCTTC. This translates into CASSQEAGGPSNEQFF.

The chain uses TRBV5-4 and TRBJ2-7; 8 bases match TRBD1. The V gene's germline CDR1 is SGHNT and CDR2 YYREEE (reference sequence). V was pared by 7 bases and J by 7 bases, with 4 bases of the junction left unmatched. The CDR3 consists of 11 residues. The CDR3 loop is CASDRGGEQYF. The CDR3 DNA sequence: TGTGCCAGCGACAGGGGCGGTGAGCAGTACTTC.

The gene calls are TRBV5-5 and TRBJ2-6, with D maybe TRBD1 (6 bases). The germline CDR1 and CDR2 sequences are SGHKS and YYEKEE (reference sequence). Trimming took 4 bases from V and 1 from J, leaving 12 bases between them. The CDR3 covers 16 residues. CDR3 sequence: CASSHYRESGANVLTF. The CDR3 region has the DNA TGTGCCAGCAGCCACTACAGGGAGTCTGGGGCCAACGTCCTGACTTTC.

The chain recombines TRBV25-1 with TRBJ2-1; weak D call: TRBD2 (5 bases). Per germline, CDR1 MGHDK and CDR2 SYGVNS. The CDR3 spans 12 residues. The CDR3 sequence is CATGLGSVEQFF. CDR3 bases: TGTGCTACGGGGTTGGGGTCGGTTGAGCAGTTCTTC.

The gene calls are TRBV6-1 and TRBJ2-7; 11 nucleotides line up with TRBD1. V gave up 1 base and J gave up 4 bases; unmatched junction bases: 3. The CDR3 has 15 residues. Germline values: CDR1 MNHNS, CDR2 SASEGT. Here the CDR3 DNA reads TGTGCCAGCAGTGAAGGCGGGACAGGGGGTTACGAGCAGTACTTC. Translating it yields CASSEGGTGGYEQYF.

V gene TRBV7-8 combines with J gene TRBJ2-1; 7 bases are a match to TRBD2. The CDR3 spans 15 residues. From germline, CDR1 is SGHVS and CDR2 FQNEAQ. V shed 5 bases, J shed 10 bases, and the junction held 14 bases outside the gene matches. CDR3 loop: CASSRDGVAGTEQFF. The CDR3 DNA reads TGTGCCAGCAGCCGAGATGGGGTAGCGGGTACAGAGCAGTTCTTC.

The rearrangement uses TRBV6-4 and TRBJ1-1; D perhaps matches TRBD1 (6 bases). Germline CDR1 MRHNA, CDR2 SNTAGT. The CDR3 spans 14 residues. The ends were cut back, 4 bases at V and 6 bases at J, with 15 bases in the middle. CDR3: CASSVLSGTSEAFF. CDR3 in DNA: TGTGCCAGCAGTGTTCTCTCGGGGACATCTGAAGCTTTCTTT.

The CDR3 loop reads CASSLERTQYGELFF. CDR3 nucleotide sequence: TGTGCCAGCAGCTTAGAGAGGACTCAGTACGGGGAGCTGTTTTTT. The chain combines TRBV7-9 with TRBJ2-2, with D maybe TRBD2 (5 bases). Trimming shortened V by 1 base and J by 7 bases, and 13 bases separated the two germline ends. CDR3 length: 15 residues. From germline, CDR1 is SEHNR and CDR2 FQNEAQ (reference sequence). Based on the CDR3 plus reference TRBV7-9 and TRBJ2-2, the full variable domain is DTGVSQNPRHKITKRGQNVTFRCDPISEHNRLYWYRQTLGQGPEFLTYFQNEAQLEKSRLLSDRFSAERPKGSFSTLEIQRTEQGDSAMYLCASSLERTQYGELFFGEGSRLTVL.

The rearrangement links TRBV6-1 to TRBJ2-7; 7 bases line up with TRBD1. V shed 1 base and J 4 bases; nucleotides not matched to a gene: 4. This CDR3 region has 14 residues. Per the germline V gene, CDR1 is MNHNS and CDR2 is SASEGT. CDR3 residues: CASSEGRGLYEQYF. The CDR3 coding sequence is TGTGCCAGCAGTGAAGGCAGGGGGTTATACGAGCAGTACTTC.

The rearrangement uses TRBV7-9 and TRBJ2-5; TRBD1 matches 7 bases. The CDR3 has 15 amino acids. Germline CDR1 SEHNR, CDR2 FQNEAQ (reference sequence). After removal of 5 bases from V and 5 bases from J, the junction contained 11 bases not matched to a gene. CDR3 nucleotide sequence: TGTGCCAGCAGCCCAATCCGGACAGGAGGCGAGACCCAGTACTTC. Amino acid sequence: CASSPIRTGGETQYF.

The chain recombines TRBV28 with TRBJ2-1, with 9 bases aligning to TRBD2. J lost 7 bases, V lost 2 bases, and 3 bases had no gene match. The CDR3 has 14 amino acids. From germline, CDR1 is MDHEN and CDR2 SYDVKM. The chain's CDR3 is CASSLLREGNEQFF. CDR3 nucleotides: TGTGCCAGCAGTTTACTGCGGGAGGGAAATGAGCAGTTCTTC.

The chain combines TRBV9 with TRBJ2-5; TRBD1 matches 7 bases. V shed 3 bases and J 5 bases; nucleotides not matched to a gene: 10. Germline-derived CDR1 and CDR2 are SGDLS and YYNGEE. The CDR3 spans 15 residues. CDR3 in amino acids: CASSAGTTGYETQYF. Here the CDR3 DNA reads TGTGCCAGCAGCGCAGGAACGACAGGGTACGAGACCCAGTACTTC.

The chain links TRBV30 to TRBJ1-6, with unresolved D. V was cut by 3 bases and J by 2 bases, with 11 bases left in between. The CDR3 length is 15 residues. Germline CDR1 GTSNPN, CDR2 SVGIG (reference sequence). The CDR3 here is CAWRIEAAYNSPLHF. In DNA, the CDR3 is TGTGCCTGGAGGATAGAGGCAGCCTATAATTCACCCCTCCACTTT.

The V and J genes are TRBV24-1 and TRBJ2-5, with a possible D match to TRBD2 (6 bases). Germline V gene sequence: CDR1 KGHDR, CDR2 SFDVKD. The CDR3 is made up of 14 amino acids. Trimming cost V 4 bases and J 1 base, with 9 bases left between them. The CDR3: CATSEGGIQETQYF. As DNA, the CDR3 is TGTGCCACCAGTGAGGGGGGAATCCAAGAGACCCAGTACTTC.

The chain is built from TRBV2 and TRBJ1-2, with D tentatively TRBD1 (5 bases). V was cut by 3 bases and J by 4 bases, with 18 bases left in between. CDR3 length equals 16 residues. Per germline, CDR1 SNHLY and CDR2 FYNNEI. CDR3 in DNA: TGTGCCAGCAGTGATTTAGTTCAGGGAAACTTCTATGGCTACACCTTC. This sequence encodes CASSDLVQGNFYGYTF.

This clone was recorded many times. The CDR3 DNA follows: TGTGCCAGCAGTACACTAGCGGGAGGGCCAGATACGCAGTATTTT. Translation gives CASSTLAGGPDTQYF. This sequence joins TRBV6-5 and TRBJ2-3; TRBD2 agrees at 13 bases. CDR3 length equals 15 residues. In germline, CDR1 is MNHEY, CDR2 SVGAGI. Trimming took 5 bases from V and 4 from J; bases not matched to a gene: 3.